Below are 22 T cell receptor beta chains sequenced from a single sample in a study of shared clonotypes between healthy human individuals. Generated by immunoSEQ multiplex PCR, the TCRdb table keeps only in-frame clones and is missing some. Of approximately 2.5 million clones in the sample, 90% to 95% were seen once. Input material: naive CD4+ T cells from PBMCs. Subset here: CD45RA+ positively selected. The receptors here all came from a man younger than 35 in good health. Some clones in this sample may be carry-over from other donors' samples.

The J gene is TRBJ2-4, the V gene TRBV28; weak D call: TRBD2 (6 bases). The germline CDR1 and CDR2 sequences are MDHEN and SYDVKM. CDR3 length: 14 amino acids. Trimming stripped 5 bases from V and 2 bases from J, with 10 bases between. CDR3 DNA sequence: TGTGCCAGCAGTAGCGCGGGGACCAAAAACATTCAGTACTTC. Residues: CASSSAGTKNIQYF.

The rearrangement links TRBV5-8 to TRBJ2-1; D call uncertain. Trimming removed 4 bases from V and 5 bases from J, with 10 bases in between. This CDR3 has 13 amino acids. Germline CDR1 SGHTS, CDR2 YDEGEE. The chain's CDR3 is CASSLYRHNEQFF. Written as DNA, the CDR3 is TGTGCCAGCAGCCTCTACAGACACAATGAGCAGTTCTTC.

This chain links TRBV19 with TRBJ2-7, with D unclear. The CDR3 has 13 amino acids. Germline CDR1 reads LNHDA; CDR2 reads SQIVND (reference sequence). V was trimmed by 8 bases and J by 6 bases, leaving 17 bases between them. CDR3 loop: CASSVVGLSEQYF. As DNA, the CDR3 is TGTGCCAGTTCCGTGGTGGGGTTAAGCGAGCAGTACTTC.

This clone was observed once. This chain links TRBV9 with TRBJ2-3; possible D gene TRBD1, 6 bases. The V end was cut by 6 bases, the J end by 0 bases, with 20 bases between. The CDR3 is 17 residues long. Germline CDR1 reads SGDLS; CDR2 reads YYNGEE. CDR3 sequence: CASNSLTGTKSTDTQYF. The CDR3 DNA reads TGTGCCAGCAACTCCCTAACCGGGACAAAAAGCACAGATACGCAGTATTTT. The full variable domain, with the rest looked up from reference TRBV9 and TRBJ2-3, is DSGVTQTPKHLITATGQRVTLRCSPRSGDLSVYWYQQSLDQGLQFLIQYYNGEERAKGNILERFSAQQFPDLHSELNLSSLELGDSALYFCASNSLTGTKSTDTQYFGPGTRLTVL.

Points on this clone: This sample also contains other DNA sequences that code for the same CDR3. The rearrangement joins TRBV7-2 to TRBJ1-5; D not certain. Germline CDR1 is SGHTA and CDR2 is FQGNSA. The CDR3 length is 13 residues. V lost 1 base to trimming and J lost 2 bases, with 3 bases between them. CDR3 in amino acids: CASSLVGNQPQHF. In nucleotides, the CDR3 is TGTGCCAGCAGCTTAGTGGGCAATCAGCCCCAGCATTTT.

This chain links TRBV5-1 with TRBJ2-1, with TRBD2 matching 7 bases. CDR3 length: 14 residues. Trimming at V came to 2 bases and at J to 6 bases, leaving 5 bases not matched to a gene. Germline V gives CDR1 SGHRS, CDR2 YFSETQ. Here the CDR3 reads CASSLGLDFNEQFF. As DNA, the CDR3 is TGCGCCAGCAGCTTAGGACTAGACTTCAATGAGCAGTTCTTC.

This clone was detected once. The chain has TRBV30 and TRBJ2-2; D unclear. Germline lookup yields CDR1 GTSNPN and CDR2 SVGIG (reference sequence). The length of the CDR3 is 13 residues. Trimming pared 2 bases from V and 0 bases from J, leaving 4 bases between. Written as DNA, the CDR3 is TGTGCCTGGAGTAAGTCGAACACCGGGGAGCTGTTTTTT. Amino acids: CAWSKSNTGELFF.

Only one count was recorded for this clone. This rearrangement joins TRBV7-3 to TRBJ1-1; D not certain. V lost 1 base to trimming and J lost 0 bases, with 6 bases between them. This CDR3 contains 14 residues. Germline CDR1 reads SGHTA; CDR2 reads FQGTGA. The CDR3, as DNA: TGTGCCAGCAGCTTAATCCATATGAACACTGAAGCTTTCTTT. Its protein product is CASSLIHMNTEAFF.

The chain carries TRBV20-1 and TRBJ1-2, with D perhaps TRBD1 (6 bases). The CDR3 is 11 residues long. Per the germline V gene, CDR1 is DFQATT and CDR2 is SNEGSKA (reference sequence). V gave up 4 bases and J gave up 6 bases, with 9 bases separating them. The CDR3 here is CSATGGHGYTF. The CDR3 DNA reads TGCAGTGCTACCGGGGGCCATGGCTACACCTTC.

The V gene is TRBV5-1, the J gene TRBJ2-1, with 14 nucleotides matching TRBD2. The CDR3 totals 16 residues. Trimming removed 3 bases from V and 8 bases from J; junction bases left unmatched: 7. Germline V gene lookup returns CDR1 SGHRS and CDR2 YFSETQ. CDR3 DNA sequence: TGCGCCAGCAGCTCTGGGGGACTAGCGGGAGTCGATGAGCAGTTCTTC. Translated: CASSSGGLAGVDEQFF.

This clone has just one count. The chain links TRBV19 to TRBJ2-1; 9 bases are shared with TRBD2. This CDR3 is built from 16 residues. With V trimmed by 1 base and J by 4 bases, 5 bases remained unmatched. CDR1 and CDR2 from the germline V gene are LNHDA and SQIVND (reference sequence). CDR3 sequence (DNA): TGTGCCAGTAGTATAGCCAGACTAGCGGATTACAATGAGCAGTTCTTC. Its protein is CASSIARLADYNEQFF.

CDR3 region: CASSKGGGDQLYSGNTIYF. CDR3 bases: TGTGCCAGCAGCAAAGGAGGGGGTGACCAACTTTACTCTGGAAACACCATATATTTT. The rearrangement joins TRBV21-1 to TRBJ1-3; the table's D gene call, TRBD1, was not cross checked with the DNA. TRBV21-1 is a listed pseudogene. The CDR3 runs to 19 residues.

Only a few counts were recorded for this clone. The chain couples TRBV5-6 to TRBJ1-5; D is undetermined. Trimming left V 0 bases short and J 8 bases short, with 9 bases between. The CDR3 loop spans 13 amino acids. Germline V gene sequence: CDR1 SGHDT, CDR2 YYEEEE. CDR3 residues: CASSLEAGKPQHF. CDR3 DNA: TGTGCCAGCAGCTTGGAAGCTGGGAAGCCCCAGCATTTT.

This rearrangement joins TRBV30 to TRBJ2-7; 9 bases are a match to TRBD2. V shed 3 bases, J shed 0 bases, and the junction held 6 bases outside the gene matches. There are 15 residues in the CDR3. CDR1 is GTSNPN, CDR2 SVGIG, per germline (reference sequence). The CDR3 sequence: CAWRLSGRSSYEQYF. The CDR3 nucleotides are TGTGCCTGGAGACTTAGCGGGAGAAGCTCCTACGAGCAGTACTTC.

The J gene is TRBJ2-3, the V gene TRBV7-2; D gene uncertain. Trimming pared 4 bases from V and 1 base from J, leaving 12 bases between. The CDR3 loop spans 15 amino acids. Germline V lookup: CDR1 SGHTA, CDR2 FQGNSA. CDR3 in amino acids: CASSYKVLGTDTQYF. CDR3 bases: TGTGCCAGCAGCTACAAGGTGCTCGGCACAGATACGCAGTATTTT. The full variable domain, its missing parts supplied by reference TRBV7-2 and TRBJ2-3, is GAGVSQSPSNKVTEKGKDVELRCDPISGHTALYWYRQSLGQGLEFLIYFQGNSAPDKSGLPSDRFSAERTGGSVSTLTIQRTQQEDSAVYLCASSYKVLGTDTQYFGPGTRLTVL.

This clone was seen more than once but under ten times. V gene TRBV28 combines with J gene TRBJ1-1; TRBD1 matches 8 bases. Unmatched junction bases numbered 13, after V lost 4 bases and J lost 9 bases. The germline CDR1 and CDR2 sequences are MDHEN and SYDVKM. The CDR3 length is 15 residues. This CDR3 is CASSSHGTGIDQAFF. The CDR3 DNA sequence: TGTGCCAGCAGTTCCCACGGGACAGGCATCGACCAAGCTTTCTTT.

The V call is TRBV28, the J call TRBJ1-4; maybe TRBD1 (6 bases). The CDR3 loop spans 16 amino acids. Germline-derived CDR1 and CDR2 are MDHEN and SYDVKM. V was cut by 3 bases and J by 0 bases, with 11 bases left in between. As DNA, the CDR3 is TGTGCCAGCAGTTTTGCAGGGGAGGCAACTAATGAAAAACTGTTTTTT. It is translated as CASSFAGEATNEKLFF. The whole variable domain, filled in from reference TRBV28 and TRBJ1-4, reads DVKVTQSSRYLVKRTGEKVFLECVQDMDHENMFWYRQDPGLGLRLIYFSYDVKMKEKGDIPEGYSVSREKKERFSLILESASTNQTSMYLCASSFAGEATNEKLFFGSGTQLSVL.

The chain uses TRBV15 and TRBJ1-3; the D is unclear. Germline V CDR1 and CDR2: LNHNV, YYDKDF (reference sequence). V gave up 0 bases and J gave up 3 bases, with 9 bases separating them. This CDR3 contains 15 residues. The CDR3 coding sequence is TGTGCCACCAGCAGAGATAACTCCTATGGAAACACCATATATTTT. Translating it yields CATSRDNSYGNTIYF.

The genes are TRBV30 and TRBJ2-7; weak D call: TRBD1 (5 bases). Looked up from germline, CDR1 is GTSNPN and CDR2 is SVGIG (reference sequence). The CDR3 has 14 amino acids. The ends were cut back, 1 base at V and 7 bases at J, with 17 bases in the middle. The CDR3 sequence is CAWSGTPGFREQYF. The CDR3 DNA reads TGTGCCTGGAGTGGGACACCCGGTTTTCGTGAGCAGTACTTC.

The genes are TRBV6-1 and TRBJ1-5; weak D call: TRBD1 (5 bases). The CDR3 has 16 residues. Germline CDR1 is MNHNS and CDR2 is SASEGT. V lost 2 bases and J lost 6, with 17 bases in between. CDR3 in DNA: TGTGCCAGCAGTGAACCCCGGGGGGGATATACTCAGCCCCAGCATTTT. Translated: CASSEPRGGYTQPQHF.

This chain links TRBV28 with TRBJ2-7; D is undetermined. CDR3 length: 13 residues. CDR1 is MDHEN, CDR2 SYDVKM, per germline. Trimming cost V 5 bases and J 0 bases, with 8 bases left between them. CDR3: CASSGPPSYEQYF. In DNA, the CDR3 is TGTGCCAGCAGTGGCCCCCCCTCCTACGAGCAGTACTTC.

CDR3 nucleotides: TGTGCCAGCGTAGGAACAGGGTCGTACTATGGCTACACCTTC. It yields the protein CASVGTGSYYGYTF. J is TRBJ1-2 and V is TRBV6-6; maybe TRBD1 (6 bases). The ends were cut back, 8 bases at V and 3 bases at J, with 16 bases in the middle. The length of the CDR3 is 14 residues. Germline assignment: CDR1 MNHNY and CDR2 SVGAGI (reference sequence).